This T cell receptor beta chain was obtained from a study of cytomegalovirus exposure and HLA in healthy donors (dated by TCRdb to the late 2010s). Study-wide context: A later analysis indicated that the roughly 120 validation repertoires were generated on the platform also employed for the 600 to 750 repertoires of the first cohort. The study aimed to test whether signatures of past pathogen exposure could be identified by cataloging public T cell receptors. Along with the roughly 700-subject first cohort, a separate validation cohort of 120 different subjects was used. The study combined high-throughput TCR immunosequencing, statistical association of individual TCRs with disease status, and machine learning to predict cytomegalovirus infection status. Overall study results and their limits: The classifier was reported to diagnose cytomegalovirus status with high specificity and sensitivity in both the original cohort and the validation cohort. The study listed 164 TCR beta chains as associated with cytomegalovirus. A later analysis lacked HLA typing for the validation cohort, so it scored co-occurrence in that cohort across all 120 or so repertoires. In vitro tests confirmed that a few of the cytomegalovirus-associated TCR beta chains recognize cytomegalovirus antigens. According to the authors, the approach could potentially be generalized to other disease states and immunological phenotypes. Most TCR sequences were observed very rarely across donors, whereas some public TCRs were present in many individuals. Of the cluster scores, around 95% were above 0 in a later analysis, which found that TCRs clustered in the first cohort also tended to co-occur in the approximately 120 validation repertoires.

Separate from the approximately 670-subject first cohort, the validation cohort of over 90 subjects was the group to which the donors belonged. Libraries were prepared through the immunoSEQ multiplex PCR assay. The authors' analysis ran thus. A statistical classification framework was built to diagnose cytomegalovirus status from the catalog of TCR beta chain sequences. TCRdb mirrors the immuneACCESS table, restricted to in-frame sequences. Some clones are absent from its copies; in checked studies, under half trace to an unresolved V gene, and the reason for the others is unknown. D and trimming were read from the DNA, whereas the V and J calls and clone size are those reported in that table. The sample contains approximately 80,000 clones, over 85% of them found a single time. Around 3.3% of the sample is in the top ten clones. Including the terminal cysteine and phenylalanine, the CDR3 comprises 16 residues. Only CDR3 DNA remains: 48 bases, in frame from the first base. The germline V gene gives CDR1 as MNHNS and CDR2 as SASEGT. The trim is 4 bases for V and 3 bases for J, with a gap of 18 bases between the germline ends.

A remark on this clone: Its antigen is not yet known. Per-base quality was not reported, and no clone a single base away is much larger than it.

The origin of this receptor is a woman in her thirties in good health and CMV-seronegative. The specimen sequenced was PBMCs. This sequence uses TRBV6-1 and TRBJ1-2; matching of 6 bases hints at TRBD1 as the D gene. The CDR3 reads CASSGGGRGPDYGYTF. In nucleotides, the sequence is TGTGCCAGCAGTGGCGGGGGCCGGGGACCGGACTATGGCTACACCTTC.